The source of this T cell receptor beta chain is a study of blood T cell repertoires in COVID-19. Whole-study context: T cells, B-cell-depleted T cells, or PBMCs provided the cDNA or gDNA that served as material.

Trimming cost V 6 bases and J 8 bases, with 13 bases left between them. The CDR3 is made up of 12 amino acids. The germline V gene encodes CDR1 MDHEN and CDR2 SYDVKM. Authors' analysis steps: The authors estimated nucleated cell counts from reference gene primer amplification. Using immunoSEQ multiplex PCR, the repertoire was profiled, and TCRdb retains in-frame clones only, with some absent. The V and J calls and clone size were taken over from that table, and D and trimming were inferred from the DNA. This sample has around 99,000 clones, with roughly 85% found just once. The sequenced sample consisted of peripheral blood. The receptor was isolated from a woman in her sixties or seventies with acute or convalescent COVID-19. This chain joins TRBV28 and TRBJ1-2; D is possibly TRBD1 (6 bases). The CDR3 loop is CASSSGAEGYTF. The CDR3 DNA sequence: TGTGCCAGCAGCTCAGGGGCCGAGGGCTACACCTTC.